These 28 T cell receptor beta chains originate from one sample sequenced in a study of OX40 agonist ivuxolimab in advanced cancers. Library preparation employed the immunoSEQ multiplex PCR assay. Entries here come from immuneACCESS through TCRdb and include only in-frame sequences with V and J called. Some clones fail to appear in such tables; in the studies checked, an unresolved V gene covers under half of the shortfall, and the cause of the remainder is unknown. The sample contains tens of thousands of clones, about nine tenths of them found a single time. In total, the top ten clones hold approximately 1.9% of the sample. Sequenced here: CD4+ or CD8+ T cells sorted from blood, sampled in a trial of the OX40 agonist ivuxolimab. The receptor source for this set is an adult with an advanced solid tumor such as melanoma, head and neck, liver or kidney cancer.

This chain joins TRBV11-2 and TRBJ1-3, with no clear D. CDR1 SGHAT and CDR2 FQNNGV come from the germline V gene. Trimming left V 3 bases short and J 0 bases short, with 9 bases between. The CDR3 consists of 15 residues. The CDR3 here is CASSFRAYSGNTIYF. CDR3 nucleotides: TGTGCCAGCAGCTTTCGGGCCTACTCTGGAAACACCATATATTTT.

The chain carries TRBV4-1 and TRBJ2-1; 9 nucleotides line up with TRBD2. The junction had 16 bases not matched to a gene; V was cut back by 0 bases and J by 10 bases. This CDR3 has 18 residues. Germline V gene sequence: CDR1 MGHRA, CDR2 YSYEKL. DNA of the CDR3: TGCGCCAGCAGCCAAGATGGGCCCCCTAGCGGGGAAGTGGGGGAGCAGTTCTTC. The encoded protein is CASSQDGPPSGEVGEQFF.

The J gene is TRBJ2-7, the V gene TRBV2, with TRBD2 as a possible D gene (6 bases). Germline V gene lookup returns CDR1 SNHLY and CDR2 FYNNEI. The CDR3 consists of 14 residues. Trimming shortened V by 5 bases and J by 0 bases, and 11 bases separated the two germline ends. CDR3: CASSKEGSSYEQYF. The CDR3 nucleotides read TGTGCCAGCAGTAAGGAGGGCAGCTCCTACGAGCAGTACTTC.

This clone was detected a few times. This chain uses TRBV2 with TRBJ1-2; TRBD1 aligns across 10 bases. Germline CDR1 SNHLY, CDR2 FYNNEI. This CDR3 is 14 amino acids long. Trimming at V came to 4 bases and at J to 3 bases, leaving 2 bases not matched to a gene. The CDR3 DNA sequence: TGTGCCAGCAGTGTGACAGGGGGCGACTATGGCTACACCTTC. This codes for CASSVTGGDYGYTF.

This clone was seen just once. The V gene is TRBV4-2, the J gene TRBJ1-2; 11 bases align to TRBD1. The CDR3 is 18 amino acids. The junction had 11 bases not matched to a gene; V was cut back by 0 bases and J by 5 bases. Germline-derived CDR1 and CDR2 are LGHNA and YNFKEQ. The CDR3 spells CASSQDKGGTGGRYGYTF. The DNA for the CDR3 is TGTGCCAGCAGCCAAGATAAGGGTGGGACAGGGGGACGATATGGCTACACCTTC.

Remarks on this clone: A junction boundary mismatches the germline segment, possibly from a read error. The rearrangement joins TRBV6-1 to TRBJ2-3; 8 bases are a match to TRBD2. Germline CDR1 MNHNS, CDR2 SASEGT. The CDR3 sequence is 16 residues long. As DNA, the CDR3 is TGTGCCAGCAGTGATCAGCGGGGGTTCCCCACAGATAAGCAGTATTTT. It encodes CASSDQRGFPTDKQYF.

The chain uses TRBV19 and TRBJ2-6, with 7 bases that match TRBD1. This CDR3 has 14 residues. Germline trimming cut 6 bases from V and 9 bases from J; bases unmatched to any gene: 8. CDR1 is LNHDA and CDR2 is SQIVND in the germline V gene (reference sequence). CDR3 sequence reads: CASSGTGTDNVLTF. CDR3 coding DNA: TGTGCCAGTAGCGGTACCGGGACAGACAACGTCCTGACTTTC.

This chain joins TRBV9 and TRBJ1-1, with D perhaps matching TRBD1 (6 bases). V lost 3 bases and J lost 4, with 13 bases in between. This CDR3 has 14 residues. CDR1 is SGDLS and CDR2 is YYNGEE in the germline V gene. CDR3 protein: CASSAGHRGTEAFF. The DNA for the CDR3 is TGTGCCAGCAGCGCGGGACACCGAGGCACTGAAGCTTTCTTT.

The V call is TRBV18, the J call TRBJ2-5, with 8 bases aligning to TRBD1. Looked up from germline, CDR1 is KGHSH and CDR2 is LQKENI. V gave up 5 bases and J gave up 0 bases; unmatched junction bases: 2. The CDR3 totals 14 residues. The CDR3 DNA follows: TGTGCCAGCTCAAGGGACAGGTACCAAGAGACCCAGTACTTC. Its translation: CASSRDRYQETQYF.

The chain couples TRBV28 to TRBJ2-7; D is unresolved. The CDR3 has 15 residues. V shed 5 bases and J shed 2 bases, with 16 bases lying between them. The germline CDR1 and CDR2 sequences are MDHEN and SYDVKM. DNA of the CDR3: TGTGCCAGCAGTCCCGGTGGGGTAAATCCCTACGAGCAGTACTTC. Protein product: CASSPGGVNPYEQYF.

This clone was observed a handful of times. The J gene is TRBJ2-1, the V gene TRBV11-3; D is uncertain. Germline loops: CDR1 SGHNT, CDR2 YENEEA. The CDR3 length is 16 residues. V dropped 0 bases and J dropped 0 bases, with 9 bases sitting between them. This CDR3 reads CASSLDGPSSYNEQFF. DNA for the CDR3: TGTGCCAGCAGCTTAGATGGCCCTAGCTCCTACAATGAGCAGTTCTTC.

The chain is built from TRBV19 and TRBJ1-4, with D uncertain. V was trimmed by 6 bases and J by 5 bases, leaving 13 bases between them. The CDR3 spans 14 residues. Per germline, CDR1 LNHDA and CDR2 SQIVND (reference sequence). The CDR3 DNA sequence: TGTGCCAGTAGCCTATCAGCCAAGAATGAAAAACTGTTTTTT. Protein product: CASSLSAKNEKLFF.

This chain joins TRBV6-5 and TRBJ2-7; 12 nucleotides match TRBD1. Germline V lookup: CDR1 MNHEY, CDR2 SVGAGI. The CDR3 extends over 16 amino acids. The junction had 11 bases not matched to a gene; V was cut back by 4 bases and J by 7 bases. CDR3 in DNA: TGTGCCAGCAGTTCCTGGGACAGGGGGCTCTCGGAAGAGCAGTACTTC. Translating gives CASSSWDRGLSEEQYF.

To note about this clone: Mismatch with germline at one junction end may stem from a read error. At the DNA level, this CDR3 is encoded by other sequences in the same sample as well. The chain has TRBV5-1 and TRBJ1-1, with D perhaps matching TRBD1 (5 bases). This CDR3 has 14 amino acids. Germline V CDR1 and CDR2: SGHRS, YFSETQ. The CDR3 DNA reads TGTGCCAGCAGCGTCCTAACAGGGAACACTGAAGCTTTCTTT. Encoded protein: CASSVLTGNTEAFF.

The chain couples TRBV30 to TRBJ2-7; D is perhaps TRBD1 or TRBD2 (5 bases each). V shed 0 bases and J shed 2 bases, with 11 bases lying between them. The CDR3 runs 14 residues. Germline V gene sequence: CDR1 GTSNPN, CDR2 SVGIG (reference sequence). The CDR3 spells CAWSVKLGAYEQYF. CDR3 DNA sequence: TGTGCCTGGAGTGTAAAGTTGGGGGCCTACGAGCAGTACTTC.

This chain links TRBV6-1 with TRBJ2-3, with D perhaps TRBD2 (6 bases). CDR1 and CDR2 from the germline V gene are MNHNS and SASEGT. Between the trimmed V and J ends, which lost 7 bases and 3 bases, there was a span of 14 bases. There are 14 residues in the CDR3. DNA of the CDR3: TGTGCCAGCACCACCGGGAGAGATACAGATACGCAGTATTTT. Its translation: CASTTGRDTDTQYF.

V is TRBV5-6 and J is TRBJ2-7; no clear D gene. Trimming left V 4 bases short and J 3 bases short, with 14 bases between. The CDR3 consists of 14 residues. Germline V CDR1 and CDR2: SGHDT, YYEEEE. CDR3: CASSRISLVYEQYF. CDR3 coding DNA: TGTGCCAGCAGCCGGATATCCCTAGTCTACGAGCAGTACTTC.

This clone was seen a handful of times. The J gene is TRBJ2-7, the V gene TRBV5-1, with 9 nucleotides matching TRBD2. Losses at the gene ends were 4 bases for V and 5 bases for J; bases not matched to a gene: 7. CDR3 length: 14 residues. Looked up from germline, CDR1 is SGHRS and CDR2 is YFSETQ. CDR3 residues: CASSTGLAFDEQYF. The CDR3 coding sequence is TGCGCCAGCAGCACGGGACTAGCATTCGACGAGCAGTACTTC.

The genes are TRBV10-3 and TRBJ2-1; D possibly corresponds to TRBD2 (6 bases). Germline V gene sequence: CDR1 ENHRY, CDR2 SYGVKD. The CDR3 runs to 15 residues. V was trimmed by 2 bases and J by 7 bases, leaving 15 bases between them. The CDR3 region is CAISEPRGTGNEQFF. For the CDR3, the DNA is TGTGCCATCAGTGAGCCTCGCGGGACGGGAAATGAGCAGTTCTTC.

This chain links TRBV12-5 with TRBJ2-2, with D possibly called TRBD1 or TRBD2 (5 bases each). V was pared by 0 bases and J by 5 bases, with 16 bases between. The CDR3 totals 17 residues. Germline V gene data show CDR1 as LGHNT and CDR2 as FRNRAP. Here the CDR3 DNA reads TGTGCTAGTGGTTTGGTACTCGGGACCACTAAGACCGGGGAGCTGTTTTTT. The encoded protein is CASGLVLGTTKTGELFF.

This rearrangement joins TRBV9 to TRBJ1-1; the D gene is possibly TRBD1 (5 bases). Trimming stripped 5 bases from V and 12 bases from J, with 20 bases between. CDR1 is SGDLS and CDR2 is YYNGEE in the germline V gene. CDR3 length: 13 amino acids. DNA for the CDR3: TGTGCCAGCAGTCGCCCCCCTGGCGGGGGGACTTTCTTT. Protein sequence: CASSRPPGGGTFF.

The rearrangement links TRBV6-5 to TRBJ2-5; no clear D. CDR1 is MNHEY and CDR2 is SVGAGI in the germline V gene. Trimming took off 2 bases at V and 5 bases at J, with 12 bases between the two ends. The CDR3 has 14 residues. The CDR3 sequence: CASSYGGAGETQYF. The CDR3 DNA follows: TGTGCCAGCAGTTACGGCGGAGCTGGGGAGACCCAGTACTTC.

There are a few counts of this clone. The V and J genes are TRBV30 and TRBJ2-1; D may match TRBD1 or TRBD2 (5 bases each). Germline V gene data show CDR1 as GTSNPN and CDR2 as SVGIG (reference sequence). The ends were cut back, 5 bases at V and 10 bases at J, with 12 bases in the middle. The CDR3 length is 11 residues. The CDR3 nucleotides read TGTGCCTGGGGAGCCGAGGGGGAGCAGTTCTTC. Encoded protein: CAWGAEGEQFF.

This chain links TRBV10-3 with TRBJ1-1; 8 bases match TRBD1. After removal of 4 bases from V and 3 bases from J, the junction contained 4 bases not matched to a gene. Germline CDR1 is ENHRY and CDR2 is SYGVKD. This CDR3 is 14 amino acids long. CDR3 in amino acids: CAISGTGKDTEAFF. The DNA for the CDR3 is TGTGCCATCAGTGGGACAGGGAAAGACACTGAAGCTTTCTTT.

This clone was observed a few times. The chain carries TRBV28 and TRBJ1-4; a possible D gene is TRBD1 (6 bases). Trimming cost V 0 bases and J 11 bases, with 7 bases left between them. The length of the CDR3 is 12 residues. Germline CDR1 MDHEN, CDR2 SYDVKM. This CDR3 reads CASSLWDSKLFF. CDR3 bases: TGTGCCAGCAGTTTATGGGACAGTAAACTGTTTTTT.

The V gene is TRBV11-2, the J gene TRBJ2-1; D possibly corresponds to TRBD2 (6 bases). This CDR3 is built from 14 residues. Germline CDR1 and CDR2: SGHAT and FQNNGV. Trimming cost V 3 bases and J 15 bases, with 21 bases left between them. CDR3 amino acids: CASSLNRPSEKLFF. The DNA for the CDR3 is TGTGCCAGCAGCTTGAACCGCCCTAGCGAGAAGCTGTTCTTC. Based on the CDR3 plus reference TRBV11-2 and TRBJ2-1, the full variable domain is EAGVAQSPRYKIIEKRQSVAFWCNPISGHATLYWYQQILGQGPKLLIQFQNNGVVDDSQLPKDRFSAERLKGVDSTLKIQPAKLEDSAVYLCASSLNRPSEKLFFGPGTRLTVL.

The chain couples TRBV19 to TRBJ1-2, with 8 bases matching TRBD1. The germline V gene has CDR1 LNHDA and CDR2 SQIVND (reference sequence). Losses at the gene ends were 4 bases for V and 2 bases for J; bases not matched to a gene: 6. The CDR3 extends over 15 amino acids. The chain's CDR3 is CASSRDRGDNYGYTF. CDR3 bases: TGTGCCAGTAGTAGAGACAGGGGTGACAACTATGGCTACACCTTC.

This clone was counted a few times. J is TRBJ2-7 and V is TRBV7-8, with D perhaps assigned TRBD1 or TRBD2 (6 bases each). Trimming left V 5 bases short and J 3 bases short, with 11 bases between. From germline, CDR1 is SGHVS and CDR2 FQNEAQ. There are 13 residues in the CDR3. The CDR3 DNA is TGTGCCAGCAGCCGGAGGGGGAGCTACGAGCAGTACTTC. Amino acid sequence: CASSRRGSYEQYF.